One and the same sample provided the 26 T cell receptor beta chains below, sequenced in a study of T cells in women clearing cervical HPV infection. Assay: immunoSEQ multiplex PCR; the TCRdb copy retains only in-frame clones and omits some. The table lists fewer than 30,000 clones. Sequencing input: blood buffy coat. These receptors originate from a woman between 18 and 70 years old with a cervical HPV16 infection that either progressed to CIN3+ or cleared (not recorded which).

CDR3 DNA (partial): TGCAGCGTTGTATCCCAGCGGGAGGCTACAGATACG. Translation: CSVVSQREATDT. The whole CDR3 sequence is CSVVSQREATDTQYF. This sequence joins TRBV29-1 and TRBJ2-3, with 9 nucleotides matching TRBD2. The CDR3 extends 3 residues past the end of the read, so its final part is completed from the germline J gene. The V and J ends lost 4 bases and 3 bases, in that order; junction bases with no gene match: 8. The CDR3 is 15 residues long. CDR1 is SQVTM and CDR2 is ANQGSEA in the germline V gene.

On this clone: Read sequence stops 3 residues before the CDR3 end, and the germline J gene provides the missing end. The V and J genes are TRBV10-3 and TRBJ1-1; tentative D call: TRBD1 (6 bases). Germline lookup yields CDR1 ENHRY and CDR2 SYGVKD. The V and J ends lost 9 bases and 4 bases respectively, with 15 bases between them. This CDR3 contains 13 residues. This CDR3 reads CAITGSIGTEAFF. The CDR3 bases that were read are TGTGCCATTACAGGGTCGATAGGCACTGAA.

Note on this clone: The read gets to within 3 residues of the CDR3 end, and the germline J gene fills in the rest. The chain couples TRBV20-1 to TRBJ2-7; 9 nucleotides line up with TRBD1. There are 16 residues in the CDR3. The germline CDR1 and CDR2 sequences are DFQATT and SNEGSKA (reference sequence). Unmatched junction bases numbered 8, after V lost 1 base and J lost 1 base. The CDR3 sequence: CSARGHRDRESYEQYF. CDR3 bases read: TGCAGTGCTAGAGGTCACCGGGACAGGGAATCCTACGAG.

As to this clone: The read halts 3 residues ahead of the CDR3 end, with the missing end drawn from the germline J gene. The rearrangement links TRBV28 to TRBJ2-7; D not certain. The CDR3 is 11 residues long. Germline CDR1 MDHEN, CDR2 SYDVKM. V lost 4 bases to trimming and J lost 4 bases, with 5 bases between them. CDR3 protein: CASSSPYEQYF. The sequenced part of the CDR3 DNA is TGTGCCAGCAGTTCCCCGTACGAG.

Concerning this clone itself: The read comes to an end 3 residues before the CDR3 does, leaving the germline J gene to fill in the end. The J gene is TRBJ1-6, the V gene TRBV14; no definite D call. Trimming took 0 bases from V and 0 from J, leaving 9 bases between them. Germline V CDR1 and CDR2: SGHDN, FVKESK. This CDR3 region has 17 residues. The CDR3 DNA, read in part, is TGTGCCAGCAGCCAAGACCACAGCTACTCCTATAATTCACCC. This encodes CASSQDHSYSYNSP. The entire CDR3 protein reads CASSQDHSYSYNSPLHF.

In the case of this clone: The read falls 3 residues short of the CDR3 end, and the missing part is taken from the germline J gene. The rearrangement joins TRBV6-1 to TRBJ1-6; 7 positions match TRBD1. This CDR3 contains 12 residues. The germline CDR1 and CDR2 sequences are MNHNS and SASEGT. The chain's CDR3 is CASSERGQPLHF. Incomplete CDR3 DNA: TGTGCCAGCAGTGAACGGGGACAGCCC.

About this clone itself: The CDR3 is cut off 3 residues early in the read; its end comes from the germline J gene. The J gene is TRBJ1-5, the V gene TRBV24-1, with 8 bases lining up with TRBD1. The CDR3 loop spans 15 amino acids. With 4 bases clipped from V and 4 bases from J, the junction kept 5 bases outside the gene matches. Germline V gives CDR1 KGHDR, CDR2 SFDVKD. The sequenced CDR3 bases are TGTGCCACCAGTGACCGACAGGGGAAAAATCAGCCC. The encoded protein is CATSDRQGKNQP. The CDR3 in its entirety is CATSDRQGKNQPQHF.

Points on this clone: The read halts 3 residues ahead of the CDR3 end, with the missing end drawn from the germline J gene. The chain is built from TRBV29-1 and TRBJ2-1; 12 bases align to TRBD2. V trimming: 5 bases; J trimming: 8 bases; junction bases outside the gene matches: 13. CDR1 and CDR2 from the germline V gene are SQVTM and ANQGSEA. This CDR3 spans 16 amino acids. The CDR3 spells CSVRGIGLAGKDEQFF. CDR3 bases read: TGCAGCGTTAGGGGGATAGGACTAGCGGGAAAAGATGAG.

Regarding this clone: The CDR3 end lies 3 residues beyond the end of the read and is filled in from the germline J gene. The V and J genes are TRBV29-1 and TRBJ2-1, with TRBD1 matching over 8 bases. The J segment lost 6 bases and the V segment lost 0 bases, leaving 4 bases of the junction unmatched. Germline assignment: CDR1 SQVTM and CDR2 ANQGSEA. CDR3 length equals 14 residues. The chain's CDR3 is CSVEDQGAGNEQFF. The covered CDR3 bases are TGCAGCGTTGAAGATCAGGGGGCAGGCAATGAG.

Note on this clone: The CDR3 end lies 3 residues beyond the end of the read and is filled in from the germline J gene. The chain links TRBV12-3 or TRBV12-4 to TRBJ1-6; D is ambiguous. The CDR3 has 14 amino acids. The V end was cut by 1 base, the J end by 10 bases, with 11 bases between. The CDR3 loop reads CASSLGGLGSPLHF. CDR3 bases read: TGTGCCAGCAGTTTAGGCGGCCTCGGATCACCC.

Regarding this clone: The read comes to an end 3 residues before the CDR3 does, leaving the germline J gene to fill in the end. The J gene is TRBJ2-5, the V gene TRBV5-1; D is perhaps TRBD1 (5 bases). Germline values: CDR1 SGHRS, CDR2 YFSETQ. V was cut by 4 bases and J by 2 bases, with 6 bases left in between. There are 12 residues in the CDR3. The CDR3 DNA, read in part, is TGCGCCAGCAGCCGGACACAAGAGACC. This sequence encodes CASSRTQET. The entire CDR3 protein reads CASSRTQETQYF. Supplemented by reference TRBV5-1 and TRBJ2-5, the full variable domain reads KAGVTQTPRYLIKTRGQQVTLSCSPISGHRSVSWYQQTPGQGLQFLFEYFSETQRNKGNFPGRFSGRQFSNSRSEMNVSTLELGDSALYLCASSRTQETQYFGPGTRLLVL.

About this clone: Sequencing ends 3 residues short of the CDR3 end; the germline J gene provides the rest. This chain joins TRBV7-6 and TRBJ2-1, with 9 positions matching TRBD2. The ends lost 1 base at V and 5 bases at J; junction bases unmatched: 9. CDR1 and CDR2 from the germline V gene are SGHVS and FNYEAQ. The CDR3 loop spans 17 amino acids. The part of the CDR3 DNA that was read is TGTGCCAGCAGCTTAGAGTCCCTAGCGGGGCTAGACAATGAG. Its translation: CASSLESLAGLDNE. The complete CDR3 protein is CASSLESLAGLDNEQFF.

Details on this clone: The DNA ends 3 residues before the CDR3 does, and the rest of the CDR3 is filled in from the germline J gene. This chain links TRBV7-9 with TRBJ2-5; D unclear. Trimming left V 5 bases short and J 4 bases short, with 5 bases between. The CDR3 is 11 amino acids. Germline CDR1 and CDR2: SEHNR and FQNEAQ (reference sequence). CDR3 DNA, as far as it was read: TGTGCCAGCAGCGGCCCAGAGACC. Its translation: CASSGPET. The entire CDR3 protein is CASSGPETQYF.

A word on this clone: Sequencing ends 3 residues short of the CDR3 end; the germline J gene provides the rest. The chain employs TRBV11-2 and TRBJ1-4; possible D gene TRBD1, 5 bases. The CDR3 consists of 15 residues. V shed 1 base and J shed 4 bases, with 10 bases lying between them. Looked up from germline, CDR1 is SGHAT and CDR2 is FQNNGV. The CDR3: CASSLVGAHNEKLFF. The part of the CDR3 DNA that was read is TGTGCCAGCAGCTTAGTAGGGGCCCATAATGAAAAA.

A note on this clone: The CDR3 is cut off 3 residues early in the read; its end comes from the germline J gene. The rearrangement joins TRBV2 to TRBJ1-2; the match to TRBD1 covers 9 bases. Per the germline V gene, CDR1 is SNHLY and CDR2 is FYNNEI. The junction had 2 bases not matched to a gene; V was cut back by 1 base and J by 2 bases. The CDR3 loop spans 15 amino acids. The CDR3 DNA, read in part, is TGTGCCAGCAGTGAAGTAGGACAGGGGAACTATGGC. Translation gives CASSEVGQGNYG. The entire CDR3 is CASSEVGQGNYGYTF.

On this clone itself: The missing CDR3 end, 3 residues past where the read stops, is filled in from the germline J gene. The chain recombines TRBV5-4 with TRBJ1-2; 7 positions match TRBD1. J gave up 5 bases and V 0 bases, and 1 base lay outside the gene matches. In germline, CDR1 is SGHNT, CDR2 YYREEE (reference sequence). The CDR3 length is 13 residues. CDR3 DNA, as far as it was read: TGTGCCAGCAGCTTGGCGGGACAGTATGGC. Its translation: CASSLAGQYG. The whole CDR3 protein is CASSLAGQYGYTF.

Concerning this clone itself: The read finishes 3 residues shy of the CDR3 end, and the germline J gene is used to complete it. The V and J genes are TRBV10-2 and TRBJ2-1; TRBD1 agrees at 7 bases. This CDR3 region has 13 residues. With V trimmed by 7 bases and J by 8 bases, 8 bases remained unmatched. The germline V gene has CDR1 WSHSY and CDR2 SAAADI. CDR3 amino acids: CASTDRSVYEQFF. The CDR3 DNA, read in part, is TGCGCCAGCACGGACAGGTCAGTCTATGAG.

As concerns this clone: The sequence runs out 3 residues before the end of the CDR3; the remainder is reconstructed from the germline J gene. Other nucleotide sequences in the sample specify the same CDR3. This chain joins TRBV7-9 and TRBJ1-1, with D possibly being TRBD1 (6 bases). The CDR3 runs 14 residues. CDR1 SEHNR and CDR2 FQNEAQ come from the germline V gene (reference sequence). The DNA read from the CDR3 is TGTGCCAGCAGCGGGACACCCGACCAAGAGACA. Amino acids: CASSGTPDQET. The whole CDR3 sequence reads CASSGTPDQETAFF.

Incomplete CDR3 DNA: TGCGCCAGCAGCTTGGAAGGCAGGGGTGGC. Amino acids: CASSLEGRGG. The whole CDR3 sequence is CASSLEGRGGYTF. The chain recombines TRBV5-1 with TRBJ1-2; D possibly corresponds to TRBD1 (6 bases). The read terminates 3 residues before the CDR3 end, so the remaining end is supplied by the germline J gene. CDR1 is SGHRS, CDR2 YFSETQ, per germline. V gave up 0 bases and J gave up 7 bases, with 10 bases separating them. This CDR3 is 13 amino acids long.

Remarks on this clone: The CDR3 extends 3 residues past the end of the read, so its final part is completed from the germline J gene. The chain recombines TRBV5-1 with TRBJ2-1, with 14 nucleotides matching TRBD2. V was clipped by 3 bases and J by 6 bases; unmatched bases: 5. The CDR3 totals 16 residues. Germline V gene lookup returns CDR1 SGHRS and CDR2 YFSETQ. The CDR3 is CASSSGTSGSVNEQFF. The covered CDR3 bases are TGCGCCAGCAGCTCGGGGACTAGCGGGAGCGTCAATGAG.

In regard to this clone: The read terminates 3 residues before the CDR3 end, so the remaining end is supplied by the germline J gene. This chain joins TRBV10-2 and TRBJ1-1; D perhaps matches TRBD1 (5 bases). Looked up from germline, CDR1 is WSHSY and CDR2 is SAAADI. The CDR3 is made up of 12 amino acids. Trimming removed 5 bases from V and 4 bases from J, with 8 bases in between. The part of the CDR3 DNA that was read is TGCGCCAGCAGTAACAGGTTCACTGAA. Protein: CASSNRFTE. The CDR3, in full, reads CASSNRFTEAFF.

Incomplete CDR3 DNA: TGCAGTCTTATCCCGGCGACTAGCGGGAGGGTTAGTTACGAG. Its protein is CSLIPATSGRVSYE. The full CDR3 protein is CSLIPATSGRVSYEQYF. The chain combines TRBV20-1 with TRBJ2-7, with TRBD2 identical over 14 bases. The sequenced fragment ends 3 residues before the CDR3 boundary, so the rest is inferred from the germline J gene. Germline V gene data show CDR1 as DFQATT and CDR2 as SNEGSKA (reference sequence). The CDR3 is 17 amino acids. V was clipped by 8 bases and J by 4 bases; unmatched bases: 16.

Of note for this clone: The CDR3 goes on 3 residues after the read ends, and that part is filled in from the germline J gene. The chain has TRBV5-6 and TRBJ1-1; a weak D match, TRBD1 (6 bases). The V gene's germline CDR1 is SGHDT and CDR2 YYEEEE. Trimming removed 0 bases from V and 1 base from J, with 10 bases in between. This CDR3 is 15 amino acids long. The CDR3 protein is CASSLVGGQNTEAFF. The part of the CDR3 DNA that was read is TGTGCCAGCAGCTTGGTAGGGGGACAGAACACTGAA.

Comment on this clone: At one boundary the junction diverges from the germline segment, which might be a read error. The read terminates 3 residues ahead of where the CDR3 ends, so the germline J gene completes it. The chain combines TRBV18 with TRBJ2-7; TRBD2 agrees at 11 bases. There are 19 residues in the CDR3. Germline CDR1 KGHSH, CDR2 LQKENI. CDR3 in amino acids: CASSSPGLAGGPRVYEQYF. CDR3 DNA (partial): TGTGCCAGCTCATCACCCGGCCTAGCGGGGGGCCCCCGGGTCTACGAG. Full variable domain (missing parts from reference TRBV18 and TRBJ2-7): NAGVMQNPRHLVRRRGQEARLRCSPMKGHSHVYWYRQLPEEGLKFMVYLQKENIIDESGMPKERFSAEFPKEGPSILRIQQVVRGDSAAYFCASSSPGLAGGPRVYEQYFGPGTRLTVT.

A remark on this clone: The sequenced fragment ends 3 residues before the CDR3 boundary, so the rest is inferred from the germline J gene. The chain employs TRBV19 and TRBJ2-3; TRBD2 matches 7 bases. Germline assignment: CDR1 LNHDA and CDR2 SQIVND (reference sequence). This CDR3 region has 12 residues. The CDR3 bases that were read are TGTGCCAGTAGTACCAGCGGGACCACG. Amino acids: CASSTSGTT. The CDR3, in full, reads CASSTSGTTQYF.

Notes on this clone: The CDR3 is cut off 3 residues early in the read; its end comes from the germline J gene. This rearrangement joins TRBV6-1 to TRBJ1-5, with a tentative D call TRBD1 (6 bases). The V gene's germline CDR1 is MNHNS and CDR2 SASEGT. This CDR3 is 15 amino acids long. V dropped 2 bases and J dropped 5 bases, with 13 bases sitting between them. The part of the CDR3 DNA that was read is TGTGCCAGCAGTGAACAACAAGGGGGAGATCAGCCC. Amino acids: CASSEQQGGDQP. The entire CDR3 is CASSEQQGGDQPQHF.